This T cell receptor (beta chain) was retrieved from a study of cytomegalovirus exposure and HLA in healthy donors. Concerning this clone itself: What it binds is not known.

General study results and limits: Apart from CMV serostatus, no immune exposure information was available. Rarity held for most TCR sequences, but there were some public TCRs that occurred in many donors.

Germline CDR1 is GTSNPN and CDR2 is SVGIG (reference sequence). This CDR3 is built from 15 residues. The V gene end was trimmed by 2 bases and the J gene end by 1 base; junction bases not matched to a gene: 6. Primers for the PCR totalled 60 Vbeta and 13 Jbeta. Generated by immunoSEQ multiplex PCR, the TCRdb table keeps only in-frame clones and is missing some. Of more than 95,000 clones listed, roughly 85% were seen once; the top ten hold about 19%. Sequences were obtained from PBMCs. The clonotype originates from a man aged 18 to 29 in good health and CMV-seropositive. V is TRBV30 and J is TRBJ2-7; 9 bases match TRBD1. CDR3 residues: CAWSIGTGISYEQYF. CDR3 coding DNA: TGTGCCTGGAGTATCGGGACAGGGATTTCCTACGAGCAGTACTTC.